Sequencing of this TCR beta chain was carried out in a study of CXCR3-negative and CXCR3-positive naive CD8 T cells. Germline-derived CDR1 and CDR2 are SQVTM and ANQGSEA. This CDR3 region has 13 residues. As concerns this clonotype: What it recognizes is unknown.

Naive CD8+ T cells showed CD45RO-CCR7+CD27+CD95-. Findings of the study overall: Naive CXCR3-positive and CXCR3-negative cells shared TRBV-TRBJ usage; memory cells diverged. CXCR3-positive naive cells had more hydrophobic TRB CDR3s than CXCR3-negative naive cells. Comparably high diversity was seen in both naive subsets, and much lower diversity in memory CD8+ cells. Because surface CD5 did not distinguish the naive subsets, TCR strength was inferred from TRB CDR3 properties.

The TRB cDNA libraries were prepared by 5' RACE with UMI labels. TCRdb re-called the 5' RACE reads; every CDR3 protein appears as one record, without DNA. The sample totals tens of thousands of distinct CDR3 sequences. The sample taken for sequencing was naive CXCR3+ CD8+ T cells from blood. Documented subset: CD45RO-CCR7+CD27+CD95- naive CD8+ T cells expressing CXCR3 (TNR3+). The chain has TRBV29-1 and TRBJ1-1. The receptor was derived from a human donor in good health. Some clones in this sample may be carry-over from other donors' samples. This chain's CDR3 is CSVEGESPVKAFF.